This T cell receptor (beta chain) was found in a study of blood T cells in healthy people across ages (dated by TCRdb to between 2014 and 2017). In terms of the full investigation: In model experiments, roughly one uniquely barcoded TCR beta cDNA molecule per two T cells was captured by template switching. The study measured age-related changes in TCR beta repertoire diversity using deep sequencing normalized with unique cDNA molecular identifiers. The donors were divided into four age groups: young (average 16 years), middle-aged (roughly 42), aged (roughly 66) and long-lived (roughly 88). To avoid experimental bias, donors of different ages were distributed randomly across sequencing lanes. Two additional independent replicas of 1 million unique cDNA reads from the same blood draw were analyzed for two donors (one aged 18 to 29 and one aged 80 or older). Study-wide conclusions, independent of this receptor: Compared with the aged group, the long-lived group had more naive CD4+ T cells, fewer expanded clones and increased TCR diversity, suggesting age selection. Since profiling was done on bulk unsorted PBMCs, naive and antigen-experienced compartments could not be conclusively compared. Because donor CMV infection status was unknown, age-related changes in expanded clonotypes were potentially confounded. Estimates of total diversity based on one million sequenced T cells were considered lower bounds and underestimates. As age increased, observed TCR beta diversity per million T cells dropped in a roughly linear way, and a significant reduction was already evident by age roughly 40. The percentage of naive T cells measured by flow cytometry correlated strongly with observed TCR beta diversity.

Concerning this clonotype: Its antigen is still unknown. Base qualities are not recorded, but no much larger clone differs from it by a single base.

Library preparation used 5' RACE. The second PCR ran for about 7 to 11 cycles and used a J-beta primer mix along with a sample-barcoded 5' primer. Each TCR beta cDNA molecule received a unique molecular identifier from a template-switch 5' adaptor carrying 12 random nucleotides. Each sample yielded at least 3 million CDR3-containing paired-end reads. All of the RNA was converted into first-strand cDNA using the Mint cDNA synthesis kit, with a TRBC-specific oligonucleotide serving as the primer. All cDNA was treated with uracil-DNA glycosylase and then went through a first 18-cycle PCR with the universal primers M1SS and BC2_uni_R. On the study's bioinformatics: Normalization of each sample was performed by random selection of 1 million high-quality reads, each carrying a distinct molecular identifier. Reads sharing molecular identifiers were discarded rather than binned into consensus sequences. MiTCR, set to a Q25 quality threshold and the strictest error-elimination algorithm, was used for CDR3 identification, clonotype clustering and error correction. Lower-bound total TCR beta diversity was estimated with a nonparametric unseen species model using Euler transformation. The public reads were reprocessed in TCRdb via fastp at Q25 and MiXCR, keeping in-frame beta chains. Under each unique CDR3 protein, matching rows form one entry showing the most common genes and DNA. TCRdb's processing, not the study's, gives the V and J calls here. The sample yields around 2 million distinct CDR3 sequences; about 39% were counted once. The biggest ten clones account for 23% of the sample.

The roughly 38 donors, aged 6 to 90 years, were systemically healthy Caucasian individuals from Russia. Ten milliliters of peripheral blood were drawn from each donor into EDTA-treated Vacutainer tubes. PBMCs were isolated by Ficoll-Paque density-gradient centrifugation, with at least 7 million obtained per sample. Trizol reagent was used to extract total RNA from the PBMCs, yielding at least 5 micrograms per sample. Naive CD45RAhigh/CD27high T cell percentages were measured by flow cytometry on a PBMC aliquot from every donor. The germline V gene specifies MNHNS as CDR1 and SASEGT as CDR2. V was cut back by 3 bases and J by 5 bases, leaving a gap of 8 bases between them. Reading from cysteine to phenylalanine, the CDR3 counts 13 amino acids. Just the 39-base CDR3 DNA is kept, in frame starting at base 1.

The source is a human donor in good health. The chain employs TRBV6-1 and TRBJ2-4; TRBD1 is a possible D gene, resting on 6 matching bases. The sequencing input was blood. The base sequence is TGTGCCAGCAGTGAGGACAGTGAAAACATTCAGTACTTC. The resulting protein is CASSEDSENIQYF.